The 16 T cell receptor beta chains below were found in one sample sequenced in a study of T cell repertoires in cytomegalovirus infection. Their cognate antigens are unknown. TCRdb reprocessed the reads with MiXCR, giving one entry per CDR3 protein. The table lists about 900,000 distinct CDR3 sequences, 30% to 40% of them singletons. This material consisted of cultured CD8+ T cells from PBMCs, taken from culture after CMV antigen stimulation. The receptors originated from a human donor in good health (CMV status not recorded). Some clones in this sample may be carry-over from other donors' samples.

In its sample, this clonotype was seen a few times. The rearrangement joins TRBV6-1 to TRBJ2-6; 9 bases are shared with TRBD1. The CDR3 is 15 amino acids. Germline assignment: CDR1 MNHNS and CDR2 SASEGT. V gave up 6 bases and J gave up 0 bases; unmatched junction bases: 0. The CDR3 reads CASRTGGSGANVLTF. The CDR3 bases are TGTGCCAGCAGGACAGGGGGCTCTGGGGCCAACGTCCTGACTTTC.

The V gene is TRBV19, the J gene TRBJ1-5; the D is unclear. Looked up from germline, CDR1 is LNHDA and CDR2 is SQIVND (reference sequence). The V gene lost 7 bases and the J gene lost 3 bases, with 13 bases spanning the gap. This CDR3 has 14 residues. The CDR3 here is CASKEDEYNQPQHF. CDR3 bases: TGTGCCAGTAAGGAGGACGAGTACAATCAGCCCCAGCATTTT. Filled out from reference TRBV19 and TRBJ1-5, the complete variable domain reads DGGITQSPKYLFRKEGQNVTLSCEQNLNHDAMYWYRQDPGQGLRLIYYSQIVNDFQKGDIAEGYSVSREKKESFPLTVTSAQKNPTAFYLCASKEDEYNQPQHFGDGTRLSIL.

The CDR3 DNA is TGTGCCAGCACCCCGGGGGTAGCGGGGAACAATGAGCAGTTCTTC. It specifies CASTPGVAGNNEQFF. This chain uses TRBV12-3 or TRBV12-4 with TRBJ2-1, with TRBD2 identical over 8 bases. J gave up 5 bases and V 7 bases, and 10 bases lay outside the gene matches. The CDR3 sequence is 15 residues long.

The rearrangement links TRBV7-2 to TRBJ2-3, with TRBD2 matching over 7 bases. Germline V gene lookup returns CDR1 SGHTA and CDR2 FQGNSA. The V and J ends lost 5 bases and 2 bases, in that order; junction bases with no gene match: 7. This CDR3 spans 15 amino acids. CDR3 amino acids: CASSPWAGDTDTQYF. In nucleotides, the CDR3 is TGTGCCAGCAGCCCCTGGGCGGGAGACACAGATACGCAGTATTTT.

The table lists this clonotype with many counts. The chain couples TRBV7-6 to TRBJ2-5; 8 positions match TRBD1. Germline CDR1 reads SGHVS; CDR2 reads FNYEAQ. V shed 6 bases and J 4 bases; nucleotides not matched to a gene: 13. CDR3 length equals 16 residues. Here the CDR3 DNA reads TGTGCCAGCAGTACTCCGGGACAGGCGAAAGGAGAGACCCAGTACTTC. Residues: CASSTPGQAKGETQYF. The full variable domain, in which reference TRBV7-6 and TRBJ2-5 provide the parts outside the CDR3, is GAGVSQSPRYKVTKRGQDVALRCDPISGHVSLYWYRQALGQGPEFLTYFNYEAQQDKSGLPNDRFSAERPEGSISTLTIQRTEQRDSAMYRCASSTPGQAKGETQYFGPGTRLLVL.

This clonotype was counted only a few times. This sequence joins TRBV6-1 and TRBJ1-5, with TRBD1 as a possible D gene (5 bases). CDR3 length: 15 residues. The ends were cut back, 5 bases at V and 3 bases at J, with 14 bases in the middle. Germline assignment: CDR1 MNHNS and CDR2 SASEGT. CDR3 sequence: CASSPRRGHNQPQHF. The CDR3 DNA reads TGTGCCAGCAGTCCCCGGAGGGGTCACAATCAGCCCCAGCATTTT.

This clonotype was seen ten or more times. The J gene is TRBJ2-7, the V gene TRBV7-9; the D gene is possibly TRBD1 (6 bases). The V and J ends lost 4 bases and 2 bases respectively, with 18 bases between them. Germline-derived CDR1 and CDR2 are SEHNR and FQNEAQ (reference sequence). The CDR3 has 16 amino acids. CDR3 loop: CASSSRKTGITYEQYV. CDR3 in DNA: TGTGCCAGCAGCTCAAGGAAAACAGGGATTACCTACGAGCAGTACGTC.

This clonotype was counted a few times. The V gene is TRBV7-9, the J gene TRBJ2-5, with unresolved D. With 1 base removed from V and 1 base from J, the gap between germline ends came to 16 bases. The germline V gene encodes CDR1 SEHNR and CDR2 FQNEAQ (reference sequence). The CDR3 is made up of 17 amino acids. The CDR3 bases are TGTGCCAGCAGCTTAGAAATTCGCAGGACCTTCCAAGAGACCCAGTACTTC. This translates into CASSLEIRRTFQETQYF.

The rearrangement joins TRBV4-2 to TRBJ2-1; a weak D match, TRBD1 (7 bases). Germline V lookup: CDR1 LGHNA, CDR2 YNFKEQ. Trimming pared 4 bases from V and 2 bases from J, leaving 18 bases between. The CDR3 length is 17 residues. This CDR3 is CASSRGRRQGAYNEQFF. CDR3 DNA: TGTGCCAGCAGCCGGGGGAGGCGACAGGGAGCCTACAATGAGCAGTTCTTC.

This clonotype was seen a handful of times. J is TRBJ1-5 and V is TRBV4-1, with 10 bases lining up with TRBD1. From germline, CDR1 is MGHRA and CDR2 YSYEKL. This CDR3 contains 17 residues. J was trimmed by 4 bases and V by 0 bases; bases with no gene match: 6. CDR3 protein: CASSQDKDRGSNQPQHF. DNA for the CDR3: TGCGCCAGCAGCCAAGATAAGGACAGGGGGAGTAATCAGCCCCAGCATTTT.

To note about this clonotype: This may come from a read error, since a much larger clone is one base off. V gene TRBV7-2 combines with J gene TRBJ2-7, with D perhaps TRBD2 (5 bases). CDR3 size: 16 residues. In germline, CDR1 is SGHTA, CDR2 FQGNSA. The CDR3 sequence is CAGSRRGGLSSYEQYV. The CDR3 region has the DNA TGTGCCGGCAGCCGACGCGGAGGCCTGAGCTCCTACGAGCAGTACGTC.

In regard to this clonotype: An end of the junction differs from the germline gene, which may be a read error. The gene calls are TRBV12-3 or TRBV12-4 and TRBJ2-1, with D unresolved. The CDR3 loop spans 13 amino acids. CDR3 amino acids: CASSPEAYNEQSF. In nucleotides, the CDR3 is TGTGCCAGCAGCCCCGAAGCCTACAATGAGCAGTCCTTC.

The chain carries TRBV6-5 and TRBJ1-6; D possibly corresponds to TRBD1 (5 bases). V was shortened by 6 bases and J by 14 bases, with 17 bases between the two germline ends. The CDR3 extends over 13 amino acids. CDR1 is MNHEY and CDR2 is SVGAGI in the germline V gene. The CDR3 spells CASRRDPLRALHF. CDR3 DNA sequence: TGTGCCAGCAGGCGGGACCCCCTGCGGGCCCTCCACTTT.

The chain joins TRBV12-3 or TRBV12-4 to TRBJ2-7, with a tentative D call TRBD1 (5 bases). The V end was cut by 3 bases, the J end by 5 bases, with 17 bases between. The CDR3 contains 15 residues. The CDR3: CASSLGLGVENEQYV. As DNA, the CDR3 is TGTGCCAGCAGTTTGGGGCTTGGGGTTGAGAACGAGCAGTACGTC.

Note on this clonotype: The junction differs from germline at one of its ends, possibly a read error. The chain recombines TRBV7-6 with TRBJ2-1; 7 nucleotides line up with TRBD2. From germline, CDR1 is SGHVS and CDR2 FNYEAQ. This CDR3 has 15 amino acids. This CDR3 is CTSSLKGGGYNEQFF. In DNA, the CDR3 is TGTACCAGCAGCTTAAAGGGCGGGGGTTACAATGAGCAGTTCTTC.

The chain recombines TRBV27 with TRBJ2-1, with 9 bases matching TRBD1. Germline values: CDR1 MNHEY, CDR2 SMNVEV (reference sequence). The CDR3 contains 13 residues. V shed 3 bases and J 9 bases; nucleotides not matched to a gene: 3. CDR3 in amino acids: CASSFTGGGEQFF. CDR3 DNA: TGTGCCAGCAGTTTTACAGGGGGCGGTGAGCAGTTCTTC.